These 29 T cell receptor beta chains came from one sample sequenced in a study of regulatory T cells in long-lasting Graves disease. Relying on iRepertoire HTBI primers and Arm-PCR of CDR3 regions, the team built TCR beta libraries. TCRdb independently ran MiXCR on the multiplex PCR reads; one entry per CDR3 protein. The sample lists about half a million distinct CDR3 sequences; more than 10% were seen once. Time point of the sample: newly diagnosed GD, antithyroid drugs for less than 3 months. TCR sequences were obtained from RNA taken from PBMCs. This sample was shared with a second study, whose subject was T cells in Graves' hyperthyroidism and ophthalmopathy.

Sequencing was performed on peripheral blood mononuclear cells (PBMCs), taken at new diagnosis, from a patient treated with antithyroid drugs. These receptors came from a woman aged 25 to 39 with Graves disease.

There are many counts of this clonotype. The chain is built from TRBV6-1 and TRBJ2-1, with TRBD2 matching 7 bases. CDR3 length equals 15 residues. Germline-derived CDR1 and CDR2 are MNHNS and SASEGT. V lost 8 bases to trimming and J lost 3 bases; unmatched junction nucleotides: 10. CDR3 DNA: TGTGCCAGCTCAGTGGCGTCTAGCGGCTACAATGAGCAGTTCTTC. It specifies CASSVASSGYNEQFF.

This clonotype occurred many times. The V call is TRBV6-1, the J call TRBJ2-7; 8 bases match TRBD2. Germline V CDR1 and CDR2: MNHNS, SASEGT. Unmatched junction bases numbered 3, after V lost 3 bases and J lost 2 bases. The CDR3 loop spans 14 amino acids. The CDR3 region is CASSDRGLAYEQYF. The CDR3 DNA reads TGTGCCAGCAGTGATAGGGGACTAGCCTACGAGCAGTACTTC.

Many counts were recorded for this clonotype. The genes are TRBV6-1 and TRBJ1-1; D might be TRBD1 (5 bases). The CDR3 loop spans 15 amino acids. V dropped 4 bases and J dropped 1 base, with 13 bases sitting between them. CDR1 and CDR2 (germline): MNHNS, SASEGT. The CDR3 region has the DNA TGTGCCAGCAGTGGGGGAGGGGAATGGAACACTGAAGCTTTCTTT. Translated: CASSGGGEWNTEAFF.

The gene calls are TRBV7-2 and TRBJ2-1; maybe TRBD1 (5 bases). V gave up 5 bases and J gave up 8 bases, with 19 bases separating them. Germline V gives CDR1 SGHTA, CDR2 FQGNSA. This CDR3 has 15 residues. The CDR3 nucleotides read TGTGCCAGCAGCACGCAGGGTTCAGGTCATCATGAGCAGTTCTTC. Amino acids: CASSTQGSGHHEQFF.

The V gene is TRBV15, the J gene TRBJ2-2, with TRBD2 matching over 11 bases. The length of the CDR3 is 15 residues. The germline CDR1 and CDR2 sequences are LNHNV and YYDKDF (reference sequence). Trimming took 0 bases from V and 9 from J; bases not matched to a gene: 3. This CDR3 is CATSRETSGRRELFF. The CDR3 nucleotides are TGTGCCACCAGCAGAGAAACTAGCGGGAGAAGGGAGCTGTTTTTT.

This clonotype was seen ten or more times. The rearrangement uses TRBV6-5 and TRBJ2-7; the match to TRBD2 covers 12 bases. Trimming removed 2 bases from V and 1 base from J; junction bases left unmatched: 6. The CDR3 sequence is 17 residues long. Germline V gives CDR1 MNHEY, CDR2 SVGAGI. The CDR3 DNA reads TGTGCCAGCAGTTACCGTTTACTAGCGGGAGGATCCTACGAGCAGTACTTC. Protein product: CASSYRLLAGGSYEQYF.

There are many counts of this clonotype. The V and J genes are TRBV11-1 and TRBJ2-1; perhaps TRBD2 as D (6 bases). Between the trimmed V and J ends, which lost 3 bases and 6 bases, there was a span of 9 bases. The CDR3 is made up of 13 amino acids. In germline, CDR1 is SGHAT, CDR2 FQDESV (reference sequence). The CDR3 DNA follows: TGTGCCAGCAGCTTCCGGGAGTTCAATGAGCAGTTCTTC. As protein: CASSFREFNEQFF. Full variable domain (outside the CDR3, taken from reference TRBV11-1 and TRBJ2-1): EAEVAQSPRYKITEKSQAVAFWCDPISGHATLYWYRQILGQGPELLVQFQDESVVDDSQLPKDRFSAERLKGVDSTLKIQPAELGDSAMYLCASSFREFNEQFFGPGTRLTVL.

CDR3 coding DNA: TGCGCCAGCAGCCAGGCGGGACTCTACACTGAAGCTTTCTTT. Its protein product is CASSQAGLYTEAFF. The chain has TRBV4-1 and TRBJ1-1, with D tentatively TRBD1 (5 bases). The V and J ends lost 3 bases and 3 bases respectively, with 11 bases between them. The germline CDR1 and CDR2 sequences are MGHRA and YSYEKL. The CDR3 is 14 amino acids.

In this sample, this clonotype turned up many times. The chain employs TRBV2 and TRBJ1-1; D is uncertain. The V end lost 4 bases, the J end lost 2 bases, and 8 bases lay between the germline ends. The CDR3 extends over 13 amino acids. Germline loops: CDR1 SNHLY, CDR2 FYNNEI. CDR3 nucleotides: TGTGCCAGCAGTGTAGCACAAAACACTGAAGCTTTCTTT. It encodes CASSVAQNTEAFF.

This clonotype was detected ten times or more. This sequence joins TRBV6-2 or TRBV6-3 and TRBJ1-6, with 7 bases lining up with TRBD1. This CDR3 is built from 15 residues. Germline CDR1 is MNHEY and CDR2 is SVGEGT. V dropped 6 bases and J dropped 8; count of bases not matched to a gene: 10. As DNA, the CDR3 is TGTGCCAGCAGACGGGGACAGTTTGTTGATTCACCCCTCCACTTT. Encoded protein: CASRRGQFVDSPLHF.

This clonotype was counted at least ten times. The chain has TRBV20-1 and TRBJ1-1, with a possible D match to TRBD1 (5 bases). This CDR3 has 16 residues. The ends were cut back, 0 bases at V and 4 bases at J, with 18 bases in the middle. Germline CDR1 DFQATT, CDR2 SNEGSKA (reference sequence). CDR3 protein: CSAREITGSEGTEAFF. The CDR3 DNA follows: TGCAGTGCTAGAGAGATAACAGGATCCGAGGGCACTGAAGCTTTCTTT.

This clonotype was detected only a few times. This sequence joins TRBV13 and TRBJ1-4, with D maybe TRBD1 (5 bases). V was clipped by 3 bases and J by 2 bases, with 10 bases between them. The CDR3 totals 15 residues. Germline loops: CDR1 PRHDT, CDR2 FYEKMQ (reference sequence). The CDR3 DNA reads as TGTGCCAGCAGCTTGGGAGGGACTACTAATGAAAAACTGTTTTTT. Its translation: CASSLGGTTNEKLFF.

This chain uses TRBV20-1 with TRBJ2-7; 7 bases fit TRBD2. CDR1 is DFQATT, CDR2 SNEGSKA, per germline (reference sequence). With V trimmed by 1 base and J by 4 bases, 4 bases remained unmatched. The CDR3 runs 13 residues. The CDR3 nucleotides read TGCAGTGCTAGAGGAGCGGGAACATACGAGCAGTACTTC. This codes for CSARGAGTYEQYF.

At least ten counts were recorded for this clonotype. The V and J genes are TRBV19 and TRBJ1-5, with 9 bases fitting TRBD1. Trimming cost V 9 bases and J 0 bases; bases outside gene matches: 12. Germline V CDR1 and CDR2: LNHDA, SQIVND (reference sequence). The CDR3 length is 17 residues. CDR3 in DNA: TGTGCCAGCTTCGACAGGGGGACTGGCAGTAGCAATCAGCCCCAGCATTTT. Its translation: CASFDRGTGSSNQPQHF.

Many counts were recorded for this clonotype. This chain uses TRBV4-3 with TRBJ2-3; the match to TRBD2 covers 11 bases. This CDR3 has 19 amino acids. Germline V gene sequence: CDR1 LGHNA, CDR2 YSLEER. Trimming cost V 4 bases and J 3 bases; bases outside gene matches: 15. CDR3 in amino acids: CASSRLTYTLAGDTDTQYF. As DNA, the CDR3 is TGCGCCAGCAGCCGATTGACCTACACACTAGCGGGAGATACAGATACGCAGTATTTT.

The rearrangement links TRBV9 to TRBJ2-6; D is unclear. The CDR3 loop spans 15 amino acids. Trimming pared 0 bases from V and 2 bases from J, leaving 6 bases between. Per the germline V gene, CDR1 is SGDLS and CDR2 is YYNGEE. In nucleotides, the CDR3 is TGTGCCAGCAGCGTAGAAGAAACTGGGGCCAACGTCCTGACTTTC. Translation gives CASSVEETGANVLTF.

This clonotype was counted between two and nine times. The V call is TRBV6-1, the J call TRBJ2-7; TRBD2 matches 11 bases. J gave up 6 bases and V 7 bases, and 14 bases lay outside the gene matches. The CDR3 loop spans 16 amino acids. The germline gives CDR1 MNHNS, CDR2 SASEGT. CDR3 residues: CASTNPGLAARGEQYF. CDR3 coding DNA: TGTGCCAGCACCAATCCGGGACTAGCGGCCCGGGGCGAGCAGTACTTC.

V and J are TRBV28 and TRBJ2-1; D perhaps matches TRBD2 (6 bases). The length of the CDR3 is 16 residues. CDR1 is MDHEN and CDR2 is SYDVKM in the germline V gene. V was trimmed by 3 bases and J by 8 bases, leaving 20 bases between them. CDR3 region: CASSFFRVAVDYEQFF. The DNA of the CDR3 is TGTGCCAGCAGTTTTTTCCGGGTAGCGGTAGACTATGAGCAGTTCTTC.

This chain connects TRBV5-6 to TRBJ1-4; D may be TRBD1 (6 bases). The CDR3 runs 15 residues. Germline V gene lookup returns CDR1 SGHDT and CDR2 YYEEEE. Between the trimmed V and J ends, which lost 3 bases and 3 bases, there was a span of 12 bases. Here the CDR3 reads CASSYRRGANEKLFF. The DNA for the CDR3 is TGTGCCAGCAGCTATCGCAGGGGAGCTAATGAAAAACTGTTTTTT.

This clonotype has a count of ten or more. The chain links TRBV2 to TRBJ2-6; D might be TRBD2 (5 bases). CDR1 and CDR2 from the germline V gene are SNHLY and FYNNEI. The CDR3 contains 13 residues. With 9 bases removed from V and 2 bases from J, the gap between germline ends came to 8 bases. In DNA, the CDR3 is TGTGCCAGGACTATAGCTGGGGCCAACGTCCTGACTTTC. Translating it yields CARTIAGANVLTF.

This clonotype has at least ten counts. CDR3 amino acids: CSARRSGQAINYGYTF. CDR3 coding DNA: TGCAGTGCTAGGAGATCAGGACAGGCTATTAACTATGGCTACACCTTC. The chain links TRBV20-1 to TRBJ1-2; 7 nucleotides line up with TRBD1. The germline gives CDR1 DFQATT, CDR2 SNEGSKA (reference sequence). J gave up 1 base and V 3 bases, and 11 bases lay outside the gene matches. The length of the CDR3 is 16 residues.

The table lists this clonotype with many counts. The chain joins TRBV28 to TRBJ1-1; D perhaps matches TRBD1 (6 bases). Per germline, CDR1 MDHEN and CDR2 SYDVKM. Deletions cut 2 bases from V and 5 bases from J, with 12 bases between. The CDR3 has 14 residues. The DNA of the CDR3 is TGTGCCAGCAGTTTACGAGGGGGGAGTACTGAAGCTTTCTTT. Its translation: CASSLRGGSTEAFF.

CDR3 loop: CASSVSLAPGTQYF. CDR3 in DNA: TGTGCCAGCAGCGTATCTTTAGCGCCGGGGACCCAGTACTTC. The V and J genes are TRBV9 and TRBJ2-5, with D perhaps matching TRBD2 (5 bases). CDR1 is SGDLS and CDR2 is YYNGEE in the germline V gene. V was pared by 1 base and J by 7 bases, with 14 bases between. The CDR3 extends over 14 amino acids.

V is TRBV5-1 and J is TRBJ1-4, with 12 nucleotides matching TRBD1. The CDR3 is 15 residues long. The germline V gene encodes CDR1 SGHRS and CDR2 YFSETQ. Germline trimming cut 3 bases from V and 8 bases from J; bases unmatched to any gene: 5. DNA of the CDR3: TGCGCCAGCAGCTCAGGGACAGGGGGCGCGGAAAAACTGTTTTTT. The encoded protein is CASSSGTGGAEKLFF.

This clonotype was seen at least ten times. The CDR3 protein is CASSGRGLGGYTF. CDR3 nucleotides: TGTGCCAGCAGCGGCAGGGGGCTCGGTGGCTACACCTTC. The chain is built from TRBV14 and TRBJ1-2, with TRBD1 matching 8 bases. CDR1 SGHDN and CDR2 FVKESK come from the germline V gene. The CDR3 has 13 amino acids. After removal of 5 bases from V and 7 bases from J, the junction contained 6 bases not matched to a gene.

This clonotype was picked up a small number of times. Being one base from a much bigger clone, this may be a read error. The chain uses TRBV29-1 and TRBJ2-1; possible D gene TRBD2, 6 bases. V dropped 6 bases and J dropped 13 bases, with 22 bases sitting between them. Germline-derived CDR1 and CDR2 are SQVTM and ANQGSEA. The CDR3 covers 13 residues. CDR3 sequence: CSVPGGVGEAQFF. In nucleotides, the CDR3 is TGCAGCGTACCCGGAGGGGTTGGGGAGGCCCAGTTCTTC.

This clonotype occurred a few times. The chain is built from TRBV19 and TRBJ2-7, with D maybe TRBD1 (5 bases). V gave up 6 bases and J gave up 2 bases, with 17 bases separating them. The CDR3 sequence is 15 residues long. Germline V gene data show CDR1 as LNHDA and CDR2 as SQIVND (reference sequence). The CDR3 reads CASSTRWGRTYEQYF. The CDR3 nucleotides read TGTGCCAGTAGCACCCGGTGGGGCAGAACCTACGAGCAGTACTTC.

This clonotype was counted many times. J is TRBJ2-1 and V is TRBV29-1; D is possibly TRBD2 (5 bases). Germline CDR1 is SQVTM and CDR2 is ANQGSEA. The V end was cut by 5 bases, the J end by 4 bases, with 15 bases between. This CDR3 comprises 14 residues. CDR3 DNA: TGCAGCGTTCGTTCGAGCGGTCTGTACAATGAGCAGTTCTTC. It yields the protein CSVRSSGLYNEQFF.

This clonotype has a count of ten or more. V is TRBV27 and J is TRBJ1-1, with 8 bases fitting TRBD1. V was pared by 6 bases and J by 3 bases, with 12 bases of the junction left unmatched. Germline CDR1 reads MNHEY; CDR2 reads SMNVEV (reference sequence). This CDR3 has 16 residues. CDR3 region: CASRMTQGVWDTEAFF. CDR3 DNA sequence: TGTGCCAGCAGGATGACACAGGGGGTATGGGACACTGAAGCTTTCTTT.